This T cell receptor beta chain was obtained from a study of blood T cell repertoires in COVID-19. Assay: immunoSEQ multiplex PCR; the TCRdb copy retains only in-frame clones and omits some. The sample has some 120,000 clones; roughly 72% are singletons. Germline CDR1 LNHDA, CDR2 SQIVND (reference sequence). Trimming took 0 bases from V and 7 from J, leaving 16 bases between them. The CDR3 is 16 amino acids. Sequencing input: peripheral blood. V and J are TRBV19 and TRBJ2-1; D may be TRBD1 (6 bases). This TCR was sampled from a man aged 60 to 75 with acute or convalescent COVID-19. The DNA for the CDR3 is TGTGCCAGTAGTATAGATCAAGGGGGAGTGGGGAATGAGCAGTTCTTC. Its translation: CASSIDQGGVGNEQFF. The full variable domain, completed using reference TRBV19 and TRBJ2-1, is DGGITQSPKYLFRKEGQNVTLSCEQNLNHDAMYWYRQDPGQGLRLIYYSQIVNDFQKGDIAEGYSVSREKKESFPLTVTSAQKNPTAFYLCASSIDQGGVGNEQFFGPGTRLTVL.